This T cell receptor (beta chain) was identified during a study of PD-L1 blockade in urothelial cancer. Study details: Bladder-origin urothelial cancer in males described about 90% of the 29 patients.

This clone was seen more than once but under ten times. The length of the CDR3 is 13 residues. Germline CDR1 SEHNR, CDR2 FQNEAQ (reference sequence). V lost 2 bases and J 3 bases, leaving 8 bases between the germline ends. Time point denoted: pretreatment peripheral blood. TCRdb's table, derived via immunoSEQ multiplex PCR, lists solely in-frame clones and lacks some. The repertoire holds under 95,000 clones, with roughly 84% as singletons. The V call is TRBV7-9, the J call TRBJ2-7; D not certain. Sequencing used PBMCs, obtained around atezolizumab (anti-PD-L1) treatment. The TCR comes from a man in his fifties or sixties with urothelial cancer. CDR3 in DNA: TGTGCCAGCAGCTTAACGGGTTACTACGAGCAGTACTTC. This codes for CASSLTGYYEQYF. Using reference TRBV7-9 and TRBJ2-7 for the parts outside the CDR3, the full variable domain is DTGVSQNPRHKITKRGQNVTFRCDPISEHNRLYWYRQTLGQGPEFLTYFQNEAQLEKSRLLSDRFSAERPKGSFSTLEIQRTEQGDSAMYLCASSLTGYYEQYFGPGTRLTVT.